The rows below give T cell receptor beta chains drawn from one sample of a study of T cells after somatic rescue of genetic block. Assay: immunoSEQ multiplex PCR; the TCRdb copy retains only in-frame clones and omits some. The sample has 45,000 to 55,000 clones; 90% to 96% are singletons. The sequencing input was peripheral blood mononuclear cells (PBMCs). The receptors were sampled from a child younger than two. The CDR3 runs from the conserved cysteine through the conserved F or W. The D gene is left open where the match is weak. Expanded clones are given a class, and other clones once, few, many or no size at all.

j_gene	abundance	v_gene	d_gene	CDR3nt	CDR3aa
TRBJ2-7	-	TRBV28	TRBD2	TGTGCCAGCAGCCTGGAGCTAGCGGGGACGGGGAGAAAGGACTTC	CASSLELAGTGRKDF
TRBJ2-1	-	TRBV7-9	TRBD2	TGTGCCAGCAGCTTAGCTACCGGGAGGGCCGTGGATGAGCAGTTCTTC	CASSLATGRAVDEQFF
TRBJ2-2	-	TRBV14	-	TGTGCCAGCAGCTCCCTGGGTGGGCGCCACACCGGGGAGCTGTTTTTT	CASSSLGGRHTGELFF
TRBJ2-7	-	TRBV28	-	TGTGCCAGCAGCCCCCCTGTCGAAAGTTCCTACGAGCAGTACTTC	CASSPPVESSYEQYF
TRBJ2-3	-	TRBV18	-	TGTGCCAGCTCACCACAGTGGGGAGATACGCAGTATTTT	CASSPQWGDTQYF
TRBJ2-2	-	TRBV10-2	-	TGCGCCAGCAGGAGGGAGAGAACCGGGGAGCTGTTTTTT	CASRRERTGELFF
TRBJ2-5	-	TRBV4-2	-	TGTGCCAGCAGCCAAGACCAGTACCAAGAGACCCAGTACTTC	CASSQDQYQETQYF
TRBJ1-2	-	TRBV2	-	TGTGCCAGCAAGGTGCCAGGGACCGACTACACCTTC	CASKVPGTDYTF
TRBJ2-5	-	TRBV6-5	-	TGTGCCAGCAGTTACGGACCGCAAGAGACCCAGTACTTC	CASSYGPQETQYF
TRBJ1-2	-	TRBV2	TRBD1	TGTGCCAGCACCTCCCCCTCGACAGGGAGGCACGGCTACACCTTC	CASTSPSTGRHGYTF
TRBJ1-2	-	TRBV19	-	TGTGCCAGTAGAGAAACCACTAGGGGCCTCCTCTATGGCTACACCTTC	CASRETTRGLLYGYTF
TRBJ2-4	-	TRBV11-2	TRBD2	TGTGCCAGCAGGTTCTGGGGACTAGCGGGATTGGGAGCCAAAAACATTCAGTACTTC	CASRFWGLAGLGAKNIQYF
TRBJ2-7	-	TRBV27	TRBD2	TGTGCCAGCAGTTTAGTAGCGGGAGTCCCCTACGAGCAGTACTTC	CASSLVAGVPYEQYF
TRBJ1-6	-	TRBV28	-	TGTGCCAGCAGGCTTGGACTATTAAATTCACCCCTCCACTTT	CASRLGLLNSPLHF
TRBJ2-1	-	TRBV10-3	-	TGTGCAGTCTGCTCGGACTCCTACAATGAGCAGTTCTTC	CAVCSDSYNEQFF
TRBJ2-7	-	TRBV10-3	TRBD1	TGTGCCATCAGTGAGAGGACAGGGGACCACGAGCAGTACTTC	CAISERTGDHEQYF
TRBJ2-1	-	TRBV5-1	-	TGCGCCAGCAGCCCAACGGACCGTTCCTACAATGAGCAGTTCTTC	CASSPTDRSYNEQFF
TRBJ1-2	-	TRBV4-1	-	TGCGCCAGCAGCCGCCAACAGGGCAAAGGCTACACCTTC	CASSRQQGKGYTF
TRBJ2-7	-	TRBV27	-	TGTGCCAGCAGTACCCGAGCAGGGAACTACGAGCAGTACTTC	CASSTRAGNYEQYF
TRBJ2-4	-	TRBV4-3	TRBD2	TGCGCCAGCAGCCAAGGTCACGCGGGAGGCAAAAACATTCAGTACTTC	CASSQGHAGGKNIQYF
TRBJ1-1	-	TRBV5-6	-	TGTGCCAGCAGCTCTGCTCAGCGGATGAACACTGAAGCTTTCTTT	CASSSAQRMNTEAFF
TRBJ1-1	-	TRBV6-1	-	TGTGCCAGCAGTGCGGGCCCGGCGGGAAACACTGAAGCTTTCTTT	CASSAGPAGNTEAFF
TRBJ2-7	-	TRBV5-5	TRBD1	TGCGCCAGCAGCCCCGGGACAGGGGGCTACGAGCAGTACTTC	CASSPGTGGYEQYF
TRBJ2-3	once	TRBV7-3	-	TGTGCCAGCAGCGCTCGGGGCGGCACAGATACGCAGTATTTT	CASSARGGTDTQYF
TRBJ1-5	few	TRBV18	-	TGTGCCAGCTCACCAATGGGTCAGCCCCAGCATTTT	CASSPMGQPQHF
TRBJ1-2	-	TRBV7-2	-	TGTGCCAGCAGCTTAGCCAAGTTAGGGCGATATGGCTACACCTTC	CASSLAKLGRYGYTF
TRBJ1-4	-	TRBV21-1	-	TGTGCCAGCAGCAACGAGGTCGCAACTAATGAAAAACTGTTTTTT	CASSNEVATNEKLFF
TRBJ2-1	-	TRBV5-4	TRBD2	TGTGCCAGCAGCTTGGCTCTAGCGGGACCCCCCACTGAGCAGTTCTTC	CASSLALAGPPTEQFF
TRBJ2-7	-	TRBV4-1	TRBD1	TGCGCCAGCAGCCAAGAAGGTCCTGGGACAGGGGGCTCGGGGGAGCAGTACTTC	CASSQEGPGTGGSGEQYF
TRBJ2-7	-	TRBV2	-	TGTGCCAGCACCGGCCAGGGATCCTACGAGCAGTACTTC	CASTGQGSYEQYF
TRBJ2-3	-	TRBV28	-	TGTGCCAGCAGTGGAGATTACCGGCCCACAGATACGCAGTATTTT	CASSGDYRPTDTQYF
TRBJ1-2	once	TRBV28	-	TGTGCCAGCAGTTTATGGGGGGCGCGGTACTATGGCTACACCTTC	CASSLWGARYYGYTF